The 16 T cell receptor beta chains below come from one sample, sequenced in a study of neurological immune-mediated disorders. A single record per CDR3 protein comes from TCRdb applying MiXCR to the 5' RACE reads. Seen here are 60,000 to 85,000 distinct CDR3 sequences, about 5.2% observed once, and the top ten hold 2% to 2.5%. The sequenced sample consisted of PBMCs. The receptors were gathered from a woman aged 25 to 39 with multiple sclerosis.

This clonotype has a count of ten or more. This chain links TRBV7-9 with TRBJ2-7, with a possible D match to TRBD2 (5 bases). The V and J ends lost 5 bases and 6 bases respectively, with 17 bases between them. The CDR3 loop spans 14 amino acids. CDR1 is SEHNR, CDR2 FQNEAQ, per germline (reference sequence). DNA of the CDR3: TGTGCCAGCAGCCCCGCGACCGGGATCGCCGAGCAGTACTTC. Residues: CASSPATGIAEQYF.

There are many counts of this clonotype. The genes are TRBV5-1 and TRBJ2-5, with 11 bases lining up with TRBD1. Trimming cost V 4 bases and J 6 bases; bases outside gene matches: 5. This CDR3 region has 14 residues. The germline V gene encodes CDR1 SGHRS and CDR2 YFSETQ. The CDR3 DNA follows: TGCGCCAGCAGCGAGGGGACAGGGGGACAGACCCAGTACTTC. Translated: CASSEGTGGQTQYF.

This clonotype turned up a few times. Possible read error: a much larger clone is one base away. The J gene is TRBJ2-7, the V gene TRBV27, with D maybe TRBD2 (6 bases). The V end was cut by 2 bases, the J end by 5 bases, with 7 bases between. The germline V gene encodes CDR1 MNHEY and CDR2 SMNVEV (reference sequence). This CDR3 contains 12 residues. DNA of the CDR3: TGTGCCAGCAGTTTACGGGGGAACGAGCAGTACTTC. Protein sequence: CASSLRGNEQYF.

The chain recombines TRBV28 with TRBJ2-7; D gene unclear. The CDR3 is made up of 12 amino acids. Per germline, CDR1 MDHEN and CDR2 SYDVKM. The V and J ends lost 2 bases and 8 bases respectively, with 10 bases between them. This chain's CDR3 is CASSLVSDKQYF. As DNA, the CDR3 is TGTGCCAGCAGTTTAGTCTCCGACAAGCAGTACTTC.

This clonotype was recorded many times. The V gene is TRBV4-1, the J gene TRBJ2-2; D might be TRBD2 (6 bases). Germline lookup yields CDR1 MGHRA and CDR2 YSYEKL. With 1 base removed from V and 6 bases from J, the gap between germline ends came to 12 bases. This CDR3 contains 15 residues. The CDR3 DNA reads TGCGCCAGCAGCCAAGTAAACAGACTAGCCGGGGAGCTGTTTTTT. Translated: CASSQVNRLAGELFF.

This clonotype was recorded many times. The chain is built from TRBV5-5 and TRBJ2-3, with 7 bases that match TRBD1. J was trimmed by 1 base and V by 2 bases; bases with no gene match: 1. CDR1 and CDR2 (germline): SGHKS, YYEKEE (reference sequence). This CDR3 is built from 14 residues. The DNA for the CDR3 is TGTGCCAGCAGCTTTGGACAGGGCACAGATACGCAGTATTTT. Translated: CASSFGQGTDTQYF.

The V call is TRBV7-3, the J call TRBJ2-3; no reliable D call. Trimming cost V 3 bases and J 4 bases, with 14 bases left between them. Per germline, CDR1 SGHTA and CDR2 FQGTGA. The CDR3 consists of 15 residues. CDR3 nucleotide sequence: TGTGCCAGCAGCTTGAATCCTGTGGGGTCAGATACGCAGTATTTT. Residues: CASSLNPVGSDTQYF.

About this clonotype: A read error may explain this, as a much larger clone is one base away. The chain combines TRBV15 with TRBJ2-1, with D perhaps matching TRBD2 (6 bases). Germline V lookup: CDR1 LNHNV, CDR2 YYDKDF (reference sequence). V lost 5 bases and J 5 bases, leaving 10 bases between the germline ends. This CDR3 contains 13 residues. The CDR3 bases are TGTGCCACCAGCGGAGGGGTTAACAATGAGCAGTTCTTC. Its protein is CATSGGVNNEQFF. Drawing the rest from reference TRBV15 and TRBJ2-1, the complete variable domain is DAMVIQNPRYQVTQFGKPVTLSCSQTLNHNVMYWYQQKSSQAPKLLFHYYDKDFNNEADTPDNFQSRRPNTSFCFLDIRSPGLGDTAMYLCATSGGVNNEQFFGPGTRLTVL.

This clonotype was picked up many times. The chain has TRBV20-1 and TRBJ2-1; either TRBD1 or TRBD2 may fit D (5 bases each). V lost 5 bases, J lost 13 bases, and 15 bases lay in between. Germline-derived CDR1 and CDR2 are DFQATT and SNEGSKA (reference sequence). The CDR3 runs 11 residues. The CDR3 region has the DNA TGCAGTGCTGAGGGGAGTACCCCTCAGTTCTTC. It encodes CSAEGSTPQFF.

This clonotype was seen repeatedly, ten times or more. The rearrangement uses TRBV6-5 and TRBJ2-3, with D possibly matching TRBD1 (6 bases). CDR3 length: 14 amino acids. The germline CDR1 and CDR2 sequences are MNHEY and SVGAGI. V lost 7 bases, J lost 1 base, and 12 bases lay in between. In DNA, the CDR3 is TGTGCCAGCAATACAGGGTCCGGCACAGATACGCAGTATTTT. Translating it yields CASNTGSGTDTQYF.

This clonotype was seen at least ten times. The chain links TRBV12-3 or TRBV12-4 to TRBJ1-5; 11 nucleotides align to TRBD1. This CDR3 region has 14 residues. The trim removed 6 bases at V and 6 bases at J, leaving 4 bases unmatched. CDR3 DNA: TGTGCCAGCAGCCCCGGGACAGGGGGTCAGCCCCAGCATTTT. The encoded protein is CASSPGTGGQPQHF.

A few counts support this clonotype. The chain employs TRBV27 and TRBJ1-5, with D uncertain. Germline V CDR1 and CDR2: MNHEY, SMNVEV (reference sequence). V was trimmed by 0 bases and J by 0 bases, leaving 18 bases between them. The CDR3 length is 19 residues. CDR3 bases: TGTGCCAGCAGTTTATCTATTTTGTGGAGGGATCCTAGCAATCAGCCCCAGCATTTT. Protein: CASSLSILWRDPSNQPQHF.

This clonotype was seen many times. The CDR3 region has the DNA TGCGCCAGCAGCCATGGCCCCGGGACAGGGGAGAATTCACCCCTCCACTTT. This sequence encodes CASSHGPGTGENSPLHF. V and J are TRBV5-1 and TRBJ1-6; TRBD1 matches 10 bases. With 4 bases clipped from V and 7 bases from J, the junction kept 11 bases outside the gene matches. The germline V gene encodes CDR1 SGHRS and CDR2 YFSETQ. CDR3 length: 17 residues.

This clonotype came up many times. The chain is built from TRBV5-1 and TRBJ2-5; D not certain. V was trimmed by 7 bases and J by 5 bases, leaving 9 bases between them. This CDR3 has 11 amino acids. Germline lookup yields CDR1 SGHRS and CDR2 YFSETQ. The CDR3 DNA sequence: TGCGCCAGCCCCCCCGGGGAGACCCAGTACTTC. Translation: CASPPGETQYF.

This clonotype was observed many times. The CDR3 DNA sequence: TGCGCCAGCGGGACTTCTACTAAATCTGGGGCCAACGTCCTGACTTTC. Encoded protein: CASGTSTKSGANVLTF. V is TRBV5-1 and J is TRBJ2-6, with D tentatively TRBD2 (6 bases). There are 16 residues in the CDR3. Looked up from germline, CDR1 is SGHRS and CDR2 is YFSETQ. V was clipped by 7 bases and J by 1 base, with 15 bases between them. The whole variable domain, remainder taken from reference TRBV5-1 and TRBJ2-6, is KAGVTQTPRYLIKTRGQQVTLSCSPISGHRSVSWYQQTPGQGLQFLFEYFSETQRNKGNFPGRFSGRQFSNSRSEMNVSTLELGDSALYLCASGTSTKSGANVLTFGAGSRLTVL.

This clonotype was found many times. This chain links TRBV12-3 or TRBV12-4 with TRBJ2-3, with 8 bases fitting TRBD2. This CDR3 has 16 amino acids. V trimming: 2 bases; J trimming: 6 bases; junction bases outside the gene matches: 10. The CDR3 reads CASSLLAGGPRDTQYF. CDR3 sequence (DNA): TGTGCCAGCAGTTTACTTGCGGGGGGCCCCAGGGATACGCAGTATTTT.